What follows are 23 T cell receptor beta chains derived from one specimen sequenced in a study of blood T cells in healthy people across ages. With a J-beta primer mix and a sample-barcoded 5' primer, a second PCR ran about 6 to 11 cycles. TCRdb passed the 5' RACE reads through MiXCR, listing each CDR3 protein once. The table includes 1.5 million to 2 million distinct CDR3 sequences, about 49% detected once. Specimen: blood. The receptors come from a woman in her 40s in good health.

The chain links TRBV20-1 to TRBJ2-1; possible D gene TRBD1, 6 bases. The CDR3 has 14 amino acids. From germline, CDR1 is DFQATT and CDR2 SNEGSKA (reference sequence). V was shortened by 3 bases and J by 4 bases, with 13 bases between the two germline ends. CDR3: CSASSDRSYNEQFF. DNA of the CDR3: TGCAGTGCTAGTTCAGACAGGTCGTACAATGAGCAGTTCTTC.

This clonotype is a singleton in its sample. The chain combines TRBV24-1 with TRBJ1-1; the match to TRBD1 covers 7 bases. The trim removed 4 bases at V and 6 bases at J, leaving 4 bases unmatched. CDR3 length: 13 residues. CDR1 KGHDR and CDR2 SFDVKD come from the germline V gene. The CDR3 DNA is TGTGCCACCAGTGACGACAGGGTGTCTGAAGCTTTCTTT. This encodes CATSDDRVSEAFF.

V and J are TRBV7-8 and TRBJ2-2; no reliable D call. Germline V gene lookup returns CDR1 SGHVS and CDR2 FQNEAQ. CDR3 length: 13 residues. V lost 7 bases to trimming and J lost 5 bases, with 11 bases between them. Here the CDR3 DNA reads TGTGCCAGCACACCTCTAGGGACCGGGGAGCTGTTTTTT. It yields the protein CASTPLGTGELFF.

The rearrangement joins TRBV7-2 to TRBJ2-5; D is perhaps TRBD1 (6 bases). The germline gives CDR1 SGHTA, CDR2 FQGNSA. With 4 bases removed from V and 0 bases from J, the gap between germline ends came to 15 bases. The CDR3 extends over 16 amino acids. Here the CDR3 reads CASSSTGLLYQETQYF. CDR3 nucleotide sequence: TGTGCCAGCAGCTCAACAGGGTTATTATACCAAGAGACCCAGTACTTC.

The chain couples TRBV9 to TRBJ2-5, with a tentative D call TRBD1 (6 bases). This CDR3 has 14 residues. CDR1 is SGDLS, CDR2 YYNGEE, per germline. V dropped 4 bases and J dropped 5 bases, with 15 bases sitting between them. The CDR3 DNA reads as TGTGCCAGCAGCAAGCAGGGGTTCCATGAGACCCAGTACTTC. The encoded protein is CASSKQGFHETQYF.

The chain has TRBV6-6 and TRBJ1-3, with D hard to call. This CDR3 comprises 15 residues. CDR1 MNHNY and CDR2 SVGAGI come from the germline V gene (reference sequence). With 6 bases removed from V and 0 bases from J, the gap between germline ends came to 12 bases. Written as DNA, the CDR3 is TGTGCCAGCAGCCCAGGCGGCCACTCTGGAAACACCATATATTTT. This sequence encodes CASSPGGHSGNTIYF.

The chain has TRBV2 and TRBJ2-3; the match to TRBD1 covers 11 bases. Per germline, CDR1 SNHLY and CDR2 FYNNEI. This CDR3 is 16 amino acids long. V shed 6 bases, J shed 4 bases, and the junction held 9 bases outside the gene matches. CDR3 region: CASSQDRGRWSDTQYF. As DNA, the CDR3 is TGTGCCAGCAGCCAGGACAGGGGGCGGTGGTCAGATACGCAGTATTTT. The entire variable domain, with the rest obtained from reference TRBV2 and TRBJ2-3, is as follows: EPEVTQTPSHQVTQMGQEVILRCVPISNHLYFYWYRQILGQKVEFLVSFYNNEISEKSEIFDDQFSVERPDGSNFTLKIRSTKLEDSAMYFCASSQDRGRWSDTQYFGPGTRLTVL.

V is TRBV28 and J is TRBJ1-1; no definite D call. Germline V gene data show CDR1 as MDHEN and CDR2 as SYDVKM. This CDR3 contains 11 residues. V gave up 10 bases and J gave up 5 bases, with 11 bases separating them. In DNA form, the CDR3 reads TGTGCCACCGACAAGAGGACTGAAGCTTTCTTT. It codes for CATDKRTEAFF.

CDR3 sequence: CASSFGQGREQYF. As DNA, the CDR3 is TGTGCCAGCAGCTTTGGACAGGGTCGCGAGCAGTACTTC. The chain combines TRBV7-9 with TRBJ2-4; 8 positions agree with TRBD1. The tail of the sequence fits TRBJ2-7 better, so the J call may be wrong. CDR3 length equals 13 residues. Germline V gives CDR1 SEHNR, CDR2 FQNEAQ (reference sequence).

The V gene is TRBV9, the J gene TRBJ2-4; D is uncertain. Judging by the DNA end, TRBJ2-7 fits better; the J call may be wrong. Per the germline V gene, CDR1 is SGDLS and CDR2 is YYNGEE. The CDR3 is 13 residues long. In DNA, the CDR3 is TGTGCCAGCAGCGTAGGCTGGTCCTACGAGCAGTACTTC. It is translated as CASSVGWSYEQYF.

J is TRBJ1-2 and V is TRBV6-5; D unclear. The CDR3 has 14 amino acids. Germline CDR1 and CDR2: MNHEY and SVGAGI. V was trimmed by 2 bases and J by 4 bases, leaving 11 bases between them. CDR3 DNA sequence: TGTGCCAGCAGTTACGACGGTAAACGCTATGGCTACACCTTC. Translating it yields CASSYDGKRYGYTF.

The count of this clonotype is one. The chain recombines TRBV21-1 with TRBJ1-2. TRBV21-1 is deemed a pseudogene. The length of the CDR3 is 16 residues. The CDR3 loop reads CASSKVMAGEGYGYTF. For the CDR3, the DNA is TGTGCCAGCAGCAAAGTTATGGCAGGGGAGGGCTATGGCTACACCTTC.

The gene calls are TRBV4-2 and TRBJ2-2; a possible D gene is TRBD1 (5 bases). Trimming cost V 3 bases and J 3 bases, with 8 bases left between them. The CDR3 runs 14 residues. Germline loops: CDR1 LGHNA, CDR2 YNFKEQ. CDR3: CASSQEQDTGELFF. CDR3 sequence (DNA): TGTGCCAGCAGCCAGGAACAGGACACCGGGGAGCTGTTTTTT.

There are a few counts of this clonotype. The chain has TRBV4-2 and TRBJ2-5; possibly TRBD2 for D (6 bases). Germline-derived CDR1 and CDR2 are LGHNA and YNFKEQ. This CDR3 has 15 residues. V was cut by 4 bases and J by 3 bases, with 15 bases left in between. CDR3 bases: TGTGCCAGCAGCCGAATGGCACTAGCCGAAGAGACCCAGTACTTC. It codes for CASSRMALAEETQYF.

The V call is TRBV28, the J call TRBJ1-5, with TRBD1 identical over 8 bases. Per germline, CDR1 MDHEN and CDR2 SYDVKM. The ends lost 5 bases at V and 7 bases at J; junction bases unmatched: 7. The CDR3 runs 14 residues. In DNA form, the CDR3 reads TGTGCCAGCAGTCTCCACAGGGGGAAACAGCCCCAGCATTTT. It codes for CASSLHRGKQPQHF.

This clonotype appeared many times. The chain uses TRBV5-4 and TRBJ2-5; 10 bases map to TRBD1. The V segment lost 4 bases and the J segment 5 bases; nucleotides outside the gene matches: 8. The CDR3 is made up of 15 amino acids. Germline V gene data show CDR1 as SGHNT and CDR2 as YYREEE (reference sequence). In nucleotides, the CDR3 is TGTGCCAGCAGCATAAGGACAGGGGGATTGGAGACCCAGTACTTC. It encodes CASSIRTGGLETQYF.

The V and J genes are TRBV27 and TRBJ2-7; D not certain. V shed 7 bases and J shed 0 bases, with 19 bases lying between them. CDR1 is MNHEY and CDR2 is SMNVEV in the germline V gene (reference sequence). The CDR3 is made up of 16 amino acids. This chain's CDR3 is CASTTPGPIPSYEQYF. CDR3 sequence (DNA): TGTGCCAGCACTACCCCGGGCCCGATCCCCTCCTACGAGCAGTACTTC.

In this sample, this clonotype turned up a few times. J is TRBJ1-2 and V is TRBV4-1, with TRBD1 as a possible D gene (6 bases). This CDR3 is 14 amino acids long. Trimming stripped 1 base from V and 7 bases from J, with 13 bases between. Germline V gene sequence: CDR1 MGHRA, CDR2 YSYEKL. The CDR3 DNA is TGCGCCAGCAGCCAAGGTGGTTCGGGGGCTGGCTACACCTTC. This gives the protein CASSQGGSGAGYTF.

The sample holds a few counts of this clonotype. V and J are TRBV29-1 and TRBJ2-3; TRBD2 matches at 10 bases. The CDR3 is 15 residues long. The germline CDR1 and CDR2 sequences are SQVTM and ANQGSEA. V dropped 3 bases and J dropped 8; count of bases not matched to a gene: 11. The CDR3 DNA reads as TGCAGCGTTGATGGTAGCGGGGGGTCCGATCGTACGCAGTATTTT. This sequence encodes CSVDGSGGSDRTQYF.

This clonotype was seen more than once but under ten times. The chain has TRBV12-3 or TRBV12-4 and TRBJ2-7; TRBD1 matches at 7 bases. The CDR3 length is 14 residues. Trimming cost V 7 bases and J 5 bases; bases outside gene matches: 11. The CDR3 DNA reads as TGTGCCAGCAACACTGACAGGGTCCTCGACGAGCAGTACTTC. Protein: CASNTDRVLDEQYF.

This clonotype was seen just once. J is TRBJ2-4 and V is TRBV3-1, with 10 bases matching TRBD2. Germline V gene data show CDR1 as LGHDT and CDR2 as YNNKEL (reference sequence). This CDR3 is built from 18 residues. J was trimmed by 3 bases and V by 0 bases; bases with no gene match: 8. Here the CDR3 reads CASSQDLAGVKGKNIQYF. In DNA form, the CDR3 reads TGTGCCAGCAGCCAAGACCTAGCGGGGGTGAAAGGCAAAAACATTCAGTACTTC.

The V call is TRBV6-5, the J call TRBJ2-5; tentatively, D is TRBD1 (7 bases). Germline V gives CDR1 MNHEY, CDR2 SVGAGI. Trimming took off 4 bases at V and 11 bases at J, with 23 bases between the two ends. The CDR3 has 15 amino acids. Here the CDR3 DNA reads TGTGCCAGCAGTTTCCAGGGGGGTATAGGGAATGAGCAGTACTTC. Its translation is CASSFQGGIGNEQYF.

The gene calls are TRBV4-3 and TRBJ2-3; D not certain. V was cut by 0 bases and J by 2 bases, with 15 bases left in between. The germline V gene has CDR1 LGHNA and CDR2 YSLEER. CDR3 length: 17 residues. The CDR3 DNA sequence: TGCGCCAGCAGCCAAGAGGGTCTTTCCTCCCTCACAGATACGCAGTATTTT. Translated: CASSQEGLSSLTDTQYF.